Following are 22 T cell receptor beta chains from one sample sequenced in a study of blood T cell repertoires in COVID-19. TCRdb's table, derived via immunoSEQ multiplex PCR, lists solely in-frame clones and lacks some. This table holds some 37,000 clones, 75% to 90% found once. The sample taken for sequencing was peripheral blood. The source of these receptors is a woman in her 70s with acute or convalescent COVID-19.

The chain carries TRBV15 and TRBJ1-2; TRBD1 aligns across 8 bases. After removal of 2 bases from V and 7 bases from J, the junction contained 6 bases not matched to a gene. The CDR3 runs to 14 residues. The germline gives CDR1 LNHNV, CDR2 YYDKDF (reference sequence). CDR3 amino acids: CATSRSGQGLGYTF. CDR3 DNA sequence: TGTGCCACCAGCAGATCCGGACAGGGACTTGGCTACACCTTC.

This clone was observed a few times. The J gene is TRBJ1-2, the V gene TRBV19, with D possibly TRBD1 on 6 matching bases. The germline V gene has CDR1 LNHDA and CDR2 SQIVND (reference sequence). The V end was cut by 3 bases, the J end by 3 bases, with 11 bases between. This CDR3 is 14 amino acids long. The chain's CDR3 is CASSITGYDYGYTF. The CDR3 DNA reads as TGTGCCAGTAGTATTACAGGGTATGACTATGGCTACACCTTC.

This chain connects TRBV27 to TRBJ1-2, with D tentatively TRBD1 (5 bases). V lost 3 bases and J 6 bases, leaving 17 bases between the germline ends. CDR1 is MNHEY, CDR2 SMNVEV, per germline (reference sequence). This CDR3 region has 15 residues. In nucleotides, the CDR3 is TGTGCCAGCAGTTTCGGGGGACGGCCTATAAATGGCTACACCTTC. It encodes CASSFGGRPINGYTF.

This clone was picked up one time. This chain joins TRBV23-1 and TRBJ1-5; D call uncertain. TRBV23-1 is an open reading frame, and its role is uncertain. CDR3 length: 13 residues. V was trimmed by 9 bases and J by 2 bases, leaving 11 bases between them. This chain's CDR3 is CARPPVGNQPQHF. The CDR3 coding sequence is TGCGCCAGACCCCCGGTGGGCAATCAGCCCCAGCATTTT.

The gene calls are TRBV12-3 or TRBV12-4 and TRBJ2-5; 7 positions match TRBD2. V lost 6 bases, J lost 7 bases, and 8 bases stayed unmatched. The CDR3 sequence is 13 residues long. The DNA for the CDR3 is TGTGCCAGCAGCATGACTAGCCCGGGGACCCAGTACTTC. Translating gives CASSMTSPGTQYF.

The chain is built from TRBV15 and TRBJ1-1, with 10 positions matching TRBD1. V lost 4 bases, J lost 5 bases, and 10 bases stayed unmatched. The germline gives CDR1 LNHNV, CDR2 YYDKDF (reference sequence). CDR3 length equals 16 residues. The CDR3 region is CATSTTQGQGNTEAFF. The CDR3 nucleotides read TGTGCCACCAGCACCACCCAGGGACAGGGGAATACTGAAGCTTTCTTT.

V gene TRBV3-1 (or the pseudogene TRBV3-2) combines with J gene TRBJ1-5; weak D call: TRBD1 (5 bases). The V gene lost 3 bases and the J gene lost 3 bases, with 15 bases spanning the gap. Per germline, CDR1 LGHDT and CDR2 YNNKEL (reference sequence). The CDR3 extends over 16 amino acids. The CDR3 reads CASSHPTQGANQPQHF. The CDR3 nucleotides read TGTGCCAGCAGCCATCCAACTCAAGGGGCCAATCAGCCCCAGCATTTT.

This clone was observed once. The rearrangement uses TRBV29-1 and TRBJ1-6; D possibly corresponds to TRBD1 (6 bases). The V end lost 7 bases, the J end lost 0 bases, and 13 bases lay between the germline ends. The CDR3 loop spans 15 amino acids. Germline V lookup: CDR1 SQVTM, CDR2 ANQGSEA. The CDR3 region is CSAATGSSYNSPLHF. The CDR3 nucleotides read TGCAGCGCGGCGACAGGAAGCTCCTATAATTCACCCCTCCACTTT.

The V and J genes are TRBV2 and TRBJ1-1; TRBD1 matches 8 bases. CDR1 and CDR2 from the germline V gene are SNHLY and FYNNEI. The trim removed 8 bases at V and 1 base at J, leaving 0 bases unmatched. CDR3 length: 12 residues. The CDR3 protein is CASDRGNTEAFF. The CDR3 DNA reads TGTGCCAGCGACAGGGGGAACACTGAAGCTTTCTTT.

Only a few counts were recorded for this clone. The chain couples TRBV30 to TRBJ1-1; D unresolved. The CDR3 has 11 amino acids. Germline CDR1 and CDR2: GTSNPN and SVGIG (reference sequence). The CDR3 here is CARGVNTEAFF. The CDR3 DNA follows: TGTGCTCGCGGTGTGAACACTGAAGCTTTCTTT. Combining the CDR3 with reference TRBV30 and TRBJ1-1 gives the whole variable domain SQTIHQWPATLVQPVGSPLSLECTVEGTSNPNLYWYRQAAGRGLQLLFYSVGIGQISSEVPQNLSASRPQDRQFILSSKKLLLSDSGFYLCARGVNTEAFFGQGTRLTVV.

This clone came up a few times. The chain carries TRBV7-8 and TRBJ1-6; TRBD1 agrees at 11 bases. The CDR3 loop spans 15 amino acids. Germline V lookup: CDR1 SGHVS, CDR2 FQNEAQ. Trimming took 5 bases from V and 8 from J; bases not matched to a gene: 5. The CDR3 loop reads CASSAGQGAHSPLHF. CDR3 bases: TGTGCCAGCAGCGCCGGACAGGGGGCGCATTCACCCCTCCACTTT.

The J gene is TRBJ2-2, the V gene TRBV15; TRBD2 is a possible D gene (6 bases). Germline V gene data show CDR1 as LNHNV and CDR2 as YYDKDF (reference sequence). Trimming shortened V by 5 bases and J by 7 bases, and 17 bases separated the two germline ends. The CDR3 extends over 15 amino acids. The CDR3 here is CATSLTRGAGGELFF. The CDR3 DNA reads TGTGCCACCAGCCTTACACGCGGGGCGGGCGGGGAGCTGTTTTTT.

This chain connects TRBV6-2 or TRBV6-3 to TRBJ1-2; 7 bases agree with TRBD1. Unmatched junction bases numbered 7, after V lost 2 bases and J lost 4 bases. The CDR3 contains 15 residues. The germline V gene has CDR1 MNHEY and CDR2 SVGEGT. The CDR3 bases are TGTGCCAGCAGTTACGGGACAGAGGAGGTCTATGGCTACACCTTC. Translated: CASSYGTEEVYGYTF.

The V gene is TRBV7-9, the J gene TRBJ1-1; 8 nucleotides agree with TRBD1. The CDR3 is 15 amino acids. Germline V CDR1 and CDR2: SEHNR, FQNEAQ (reference sequence). Unmatched junction bases numbered 8, after V lost 3 bases and J lost 5 bases. CDR3 residues: CASSFTDRAKTEAFF. Here the CDR3 DNA reads TGTGCCAGCAGCTTTACGGACAGGGCGAAAACTGAAGCTTTCTTT. The whole variable domain, filled in from reference TRBV7-9 and TRBJ1-1, reads DTGVSQNPRHKITKRGQNVTFRCDPISEHNRLYWYRQTLGQGPEFLTYFQNEAQLEKSRLLSDRFSAERPKGSFSTLEIQRTEQGDSAMYLCASSFTDRAKTEAFFGQGTRLTVV.

This sequence joins TRBV27 and TRBJ2-1, with TRBD2 matching 8 bases. V shed 3 bases and J 7 bases; nucleotides not matched to a gene: 8. The germline CDR1 and CDR2 sequences are MNHEY and SMNVEV (reference sequence). The CDR3 consists of 15 residues. CDR3 nucleotide sequence: TGTGCCAGCAGTTTCGGAATCGGGAGGGGAAATGAGCAGTTCTTC. Residues: CASSFGIGRGNEQFF.

The chain links TRBV28 to TRBJ1-5, with D perhaps matching TRBD1 (5 bases). The CDR3 extends over 16 amino acids. Germline CDR1 reads MDHEN; CDR2 reads SYDVKM. Trimming cost V 6 bases and J 2 bases, with 17 bases left between them. The DNA for the CDR3 is TGTGCCAGCAGCCCAGCGGGGGATGGTGGCAATCAGCCCCAGCATTTT. It translates to CASSPAGDGGNQPQHF. Based on the CDR3 plus reference TRBV28 and TRBJ1-5, the full variable domain is DVKVTQSSRYLVKRTGEKVFLECVQDMDHENMFWYRQDPGLGLRLIYFSYDVKMKEKGDIPEGYSVSREKKERFSLILESASTNQTSMYLCASSPAGDGGNQPQHFGDGTRLSIL.

The CDR3 sequence is CASSSTGRPDNEQFF. The CDR3 bases are TGTGCCAGCAGCTCGACAGGTAGGCCAGACAATGAGCAGTTCTTC. The genes are TRBV7-2 and TRBJ2-1, with D maybe TRBD1 (6 bases). Germline lookup yields CDR1 SGHTA and CDR2 FQGNSA. This CDR3 is built from 15 residues. The V end lost 4 bases, the J end lost 5 bases, and 15 bases lay between the germline ends.

The V gene is TRBV18, the J gene TRBJ2-6; 7 bases match TRBD1. CDR3 size: 18 residues. After removal of 4 bases from V and 2 bases from J, the junction contained 11 bases not matched to a gene. Germline values: CDR1 KGHSH, CDR2 LQKENI. The CDR3 DNA is TGTGCCAGCTCACGCTATGACAGGGTAGGGGCTGGGGCCAACGTCCTGACTTTC. It yields the protein CASSRYDRVGAGANVLTF.

The chain carries TRBV5-6 and TRBJ2-7; 13 nucleotides agree with TRBD2. Germline CDR1 SGHDT, CDR2 YYEEEE. The CDR3 extends over 19 amino acids. V trimming: 4 bases; J trimming: 0 bases; junction bases outside the gene matches: 13. This CDR3 is CASSPRLAGGSLSSYEQYV. The CDR3 coding sequence is TGTGCCAGCAGCCCAAGACTAGCGGGAGGCTCCCTGAGCTCCTACGAGCAGTACGTC.

V usage is TRBV19 and J usage is TRBJ2-2; no firm D call. Germline CDR1 reads LNHDA; CDR2 reads SQIVND (reference sequence). The CDR3 has 14 amino acids. Trimming shortened V by 3 bases and J by 8 bases, and 13 bases separated the two germline ends. CDR3 region: CASSIGRRRGELFF. CDR3 coding DNA: TGTGCCAGTAGTATTGGCAGACGGCGGGGGGAGCTGTTTTTT.

A single count supports this clone. CDR3 bases: TGTGCCAGCAGCAAAGAGGAGGGACTCACAATTTTAGCCAAAAACATTCAGTACTTC. Translated, it gives CASSKEEGLTILAKNIQYF. This rearrangement joins TRBV21-1 to TRBJ2-4; the table's D gene call, TRBD2, was not cross checked with the DNA. TRBV21-1 is reported as a pseudogene. The CDR3 sequence is 19 residues long.

The V call is TRBV7-9, the J call TRBJ1-4; 7 bases fit TRBD1. This CDR3 has 15 amino acids. Losses at the gene ends were 1 base for V and 8 bases for J; bases not matched to a gene: 7. The germline V gene has CDR1 SEHNR and CDR2 FQNEAQ (reference sequence). The DNA of the CDR3 is TGTGCCAGCAGCTTAGACGACAGGGAGGCGGAAAAACTGTTTTTT. Protein sequence: CASSLDDREAEKLFF.